These 22 T cell receptor beta chains came from one sample sequenced in a study of blood T cell repertoires in COVID-19. Measured with immunoSEQ multiplex PCR; TCRdb has only the in-frame clones, and not every one. The sample consists of tens of thousands of clones, 72% of them appearing once. The sample comprised peripheral blood. The receptors derive from a woman in her seventies with COVID-19, enrolled during active disease.

This clone was picked up a small number of times. The chain carries TRBV5-4 and TRBJ2-2; possibly TRBD2 for D (6 bases). V lost 3 bases, J lost 3 bases, and 15 bases lay in between. The germline CDR1 and CDR2 sequences are SGHNT and YYREEE (reference sequence). The CDR3 is made up of 16 amino acids. The CDR3 is CASSSRRAGDTGELFF. As DNA, the CDR3 is TGTGCCAGCAGCTCCAGGAGGGCCGGGGACACCGGGGAGCTGTTTTTT.

The table lists this clone with a few counts. The rearrangement uses TRBV29-1 and TRBJ2-1; TRBD2 matches 7 bases. The trim removed 7 bases at V and 2 bases at J, leaving 2 bases unmatched. Germline V CDR1 and CDR2: SQVTM, ANQGSEA. The CDR3 is made up of 12 amino acids. CDR3 region: CSGGTTYNEQFF. Here the CDR3 DNA reads TGCAGCGGCGGGACTACCTACAATGAGCAGTTCTTC.

This clone has just a few counts. V usage is TRBV5-1 and J usage is TRBJ2-7; D might be TRBD1 (6 bases). V was clipped by 7 bases and J by 2 bases, with 13 bases between them. The CDR3 is made up of 13 amino acids. Germline V gene data show CDR1 as SGHRS and CDR2 as YFSETQ. The CDR3 spells CASGPEGAYEQYF. In DNA form, the CDR3 reads TGCGCCAGCGGGCCCGAGGGGGCCTACGAGCAGTACTTC.

This clone showed up just a few times. The chain has TRBV27 and TRBJ1-1, with unresolved D. V lost 5 bases and J 5 bases, leaving 15 bases between the germline ends. Looked up from germline, CDR1 is MNHEY and CDR2 is SMNVEV (reference sequence). The CDR3 is 14 amino acids. CDR3 DNA sequence: TGTGCCAGCAGTCCCCAGGTTCGAGGGACTGAAGCTTTCTTT. It encodes CASSPQVRGTEAFF.

This clone occurred a few times. The J gene is TRBJ2-1, the V gene TRBV6-1, with 10 positions matching TRBD2. Germline-derived CDR1 and CDR2 are MNHNS and SASEGT. The CDR3 length is 15 residues. V trimming: 1 base; J trimming: 5 bases; junction bases outside the gene matches: 2. CDR3 in amino acids: CASSEVLAGDNEQFF. As DNA, the CDR3 is TGTGCCAGCAGTGAAGTCCTAGCGGGGGACAATGAGCAGTTCTTC.

This clone appeared a few times. The chain's CDR3 is CASSLEIGVVGARETQYF. Written as DNA, the CDR3 is TGTGCCAGCAGCTTAGAAATAGGTGTAGTGGGGGCTCGAGAGACCCAGTACTTC. V usage is TRBV11-2 and J usage is TRBJ2-5, with D perhaps TRBD1 (6 bases). Trimming cost V 0 bases and J 4 bases, with 21 bases left between them. Germline V gene lookup returns CDR1 SGHAT and CDR2 FQNNGV. The CDR3 totals 18 residues.

The V gene is TRBV11-2, the J gene TRBJ2-1; D unresolved. Germline V gene data show CDR1 as SGHAT and CDR2 as FQNNGV. The CDR3 runs to 12 residues. V shed 0 bases and J shed 12 bases, with 9 bases lying between them. For the CDR3, the DNA is TGTGCCAGCAGCTTAGATCGGAGTTGGCAGTTCTTC. Amino acid sequence: CASSLDRSWQFF.

This clone is a singleton in its sample. The V call is TRBV5-1, the J call TRBJ2-6, with D maybe TRBD1 (5 bases). Looked up from germline, CDR1 is SGHRS and CDR2 is YFSETQ. The CDR3 spans 18 residues. V lost 0 bases and J lost 4, with 17 bases in between. CDR3 in DNA: TGCGCCAGCAGCTTGGGACAGTTAAGTAGTCCCGGGGCCAACGTCCTGACTTTC. Translated: CASSLGQLSSPGANVLTF. Complete variable domain (other parts from reference TRBV5-1 and TRBJ2-6): KAGVTQTPRYLIKTRGQQVTLSCSPISGHRSVSWYQQTPGQGLQFLFEYFSETQRNKGNFPGRFSGRQFSNSRSEMNVSTLELGDSALYLCASSLGQLSSPGANVLTFGAGSRLTVL.

The J gene is TRBJ1-1, the V gene TRBV5-4, with 11 bases aligning to TRBD1. Germline V CDR1 and CDR2: SGHNT, YYREEE (reference sequence). Germline trimming cut 4 bases from V and 3 bases from J; bases unmatched to any gene: 8. The CDR3 consists of 16 residues. This CDR3 is CASSGGGQGAYTEAFF. In DNA, the CDR3 is TGTGCCAGCAGCGGGGGAGGACAGGGGGCTTACACTGAAGCTTTCTTT.

This clone came up a few times. V is TRBV4-1 and J is TRBJ1-6; 10 bases are a match to TRBD1. The CDR3 extends over 17 amino acids. The germline V gene has CDR1 MGHRA and CDR2 YSYEKL. Unmatched junction bases numbered 9, after V lost 1 base and J lost 9 bases. The CDR3 sequence: CASSQVRDRGKRSPLHF. DNA of the CDR3: TGCGCCAGCAGCCAAGTGCGGGACAGGGGAAAGCGTTCACCCCTCCACTTT.

CDR3 nucleotide sequence: TGTGCCAGCAGCTTAGCGGCAGGGGGCGGACAAAACATTCAGTACTTC. Translation gives CASSLAAGGGQNIQYF. The chain combines TRBV7-6 with TRBJ2-4, with 8 bases identical to TRBD1. The V and J ends lost 0 bases and 5 bases, in that order; junction bases with no gene match: 6. The CDR3 is 16 amino acids. Germline V gene sequence: CDR1 SGHVS, CDR2 FNYEAQ. Using reference TRBV7-6 and TRBJ2-4 for the parts outside the CDR3, the full variable domain is GAGVSQSPRYKVTKRGQDVALRCDPISGHVSLYWYRQALGQGPEFLTYFNYEAQQDKSGLPNDRFSAERPEGSISTLTIQRTEQRDSAMYRCASSLAAGGGQNIQYFGAGTRLSVL.

This clone appeared a few times. The chain links TRBV3-1 (or the pseudogene TRBV3-2) to TRBJ2-1; possibly TRBD2 for D (5 bases). With 2 bases removed from V and 9 bases from J, the gap between germline ends came to 17 bases. Germline assignment: CDR1 LGHDT and CDR2 YNNKEL (reference sequence). There are 15 residues in the CDR3. The CDR3, as DNA: TGTGCCAGCAGCCAACGGCTGGACTCTTCGGGTGAGCAGTTCTTC. This translates into CASSQRLDSSGEQFF.

The J gene is TRBJ1-1, the V gene TRBV4-3; unclear D gene. Germline CDR1 is LGHNA and CDR2 is YSLEER. V was pared by 4 bases and J by 0 bases, with 12 bases between. The CDR3 has 15 residues. This CDR3 is CASSPGLSMNTEAFF. The CDR3 nucleotides are TGCGCCAGCAGCCCCGGACTGAGCATGAACACTGAAGCTTTCTTT.

V and J are TRBV4-1 and TRBJ1-1; D ambiguous. Germline loops: CDR1 MGHRA, CDR2 YSYEKL. V shed 5 bases and J shed 2 bases, with 15 bases lying between them. CDR3 length: 15 amino acids. CDR3 protein: CASSLGPPANTEAFF. In DNA form, the CDR3 reads TGCGCCAGCAGCTTGGGCCCCCCAGCCAACACTGAAGCTTTCTTT.

This clone is judged medium-sized. V gene TRBV9 combines with J gene TRBJ1-3, with TRBD1 matching 7 bases. CDR3 length: 13 amino acids. The ends lost 5 bases at V and 2 bases at J; junction bases unmatched: 1. Germline assignment: CDR1 SGDLS and CDR2 YYNGEE. Written as DNA, the CDR3 is TGTGCCAGCAGAGGGACAGCTGGAAACACCATATATTTT. This codes for CASRGTAGNTIYF.

This clone was found a few times. The chain links TRBV25-1 to TRBJ1-2; a weak D match, TRBD1 (5 bases). The V and J ends lost 2 bases and 1 base respectively, with 8 bases between them. This CDR3 comprises 14 residues. CDR1 MGHDK and CDR2 SYGVNS come from the germline V gene. CDR3 DNA: TGTGCCAGCAGTGAAGGGGGGGATAACTATGGCTACACCTTC. It encodes CASSEGGDNYGYTF.

The chain has TRBV2 and TRBJ2-2; the D gene is possibly TRBD1 (6 bases). Trimming removed 0 bases at V and 5 bases at J, with 7 bases between. Per germline, CDR1 SNHLY and CDR2 FYNNEI. CDR3 size: 14 residues. In nucleotides, the CDR3 is TGTGCCAGCAGTGAAGCGACAGGAACCGGGGAGCTGTTTTTT. Translated, it gives CASSEATGTGELFF.

This chain links TRBV24-1 with TRBJ1-5, with D possibly being TRBD1 (5 bases). Germline-derived CDR1 and CDR2 are KGHDR and SFDVKD. Between the trimmed V and J ends, which lost 3 bases and 3 bases, there was a span of 11 bases. The CDR3 spans 15 residues. The chain's CDR3 is CATSDATGDNQPQHF. As DNA, the CDR3 is TGTGCCACCAGTGATGCCACGGGGGACAATCAGCCCCAGCATTTT.

J is TRBJ1-6 and V is TRBV25-1; 9 bases agree with TRBD1. Per the germline V gene, CDR1 is MGHDK and CDR2 is SYGVNS. V was pared by 8 bases and J by 7 bases, with 3 bases of the junction left unmatched. CDR3 length: 13 amino acids. CDR3 protein: CASQGQGNSPLHF. The DNA of the CDR3 is TGTGCCAGCCAAGGACAGGGGAATTCACCCCTCCACTTT.

The chain couples TRBV19 to TRBJ2-1; TRBD2 agrees at 12 bases. Trimming at V came to 3 bases and at J to 10 bases, leaving 7 bases not matched to a gene. This CDR3 contains 15 residues. The germline gives CDR1 LNHDA, CDR2 SQIVND (reference sequence). CDR3 bases: TGTGCCAGTAGTATCCGGACTAGCGGGGTAAAGGAGCAGTTCTTC. Protein: CASSIRTSGVKEQFF.

This clone was picked up a small number of times. The same CDR3 can be traced to other DNA sequences in this sample. V is TRBV19 and J is TRBJ1-2, with TRBD1 matching 11 bases. The junction had 7 bases not matched to a gene; V was cut back by 6 bases and J by 4 bases. This CDR3 contains 15 residues. Germline values: CDR1 LNHDA, CDR2 SQIVND (reference sequence). The CDR3 DNA reads TGTGCCAGTAGCATCGGACAGGGGGCTTCCTATGGCTACACCTTC. The encoded protein is CASSIGQGASYGYTF.

CDR3 DNA sequence: TGTGCCAGAGACCTAACAGGGGATGGCTACACCTTC. This sequence encodes CARDLTGDGYTF. The chain employs TRBV27 and TRBJ1-2, with 7 bases matching TRBD1. This CDR3 spans 12 amino acids. Trimming cost V 9 bases and J 6 bases; bases outside gene matches: 7. Germline loops: CDR1 MNHEY, CDR2 SMNVEV (reference sequence).